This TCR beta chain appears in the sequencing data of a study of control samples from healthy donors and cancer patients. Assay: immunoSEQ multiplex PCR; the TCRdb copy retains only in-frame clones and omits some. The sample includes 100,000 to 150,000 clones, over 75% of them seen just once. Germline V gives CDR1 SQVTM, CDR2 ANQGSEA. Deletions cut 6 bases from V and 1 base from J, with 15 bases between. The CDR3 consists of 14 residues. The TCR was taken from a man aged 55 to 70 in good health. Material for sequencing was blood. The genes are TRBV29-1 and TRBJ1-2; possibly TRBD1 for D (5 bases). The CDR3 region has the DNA TGCAGCGTCCCTGGGTCGGGGGGTAACTATGGCTACACCTTC. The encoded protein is CSVPGSGGNYGYTF.